What follows are 26 T cell receptor beta chains derived from one specimen sequenced in a study of blood T cell repertoires in COVID-19. Only in-frame clones appear in the TCRdb table, and some are missing; sequencing was by immunoSEQ multiplex PCR. The sample holds roughly 160,000 clones, about 87% seen once. Sequenced sample: peripheral blood. All receptors derive from a man aged 60-69 years with COVID-19, enrolled during active disease.

This sequence joins TRBV24-1 and TRBJ2-5; D is ambiguous. V dropped 1 base and J dropped 4 bases, with 3 bases sitting between them. Germline values: CDR1 KGHDR, CDR2 SFDVKD. The CDR3 spans 12 residues. The CDR3 region is CATSDFRETQYF. Here the CDR3 DNA reads TGTGCCACCAGTGATTTTCGAGAGACCCAGTACTTC.

The chain couples TRBV6-6 to TRBJ1-5; the match to TRBD1 covers 7 bases. CDR1 and CDR2 (germline): MNHNY, SVGAGI (reference sequence). This CDR3 region has 15 residues. V lost 8 bases, J lost 2 bases, and 9 bases stayed unmatched. In DNA, the CDR3 is TGTGCCAGCCTGCCGCAGGGACAGCGCAATCAGCCCCAGCATTTT. Translated, it gives CASLPQGQRNQPQHF.

This chain uses TRBV5-1 with TRBJ2-1; unclear D gene. Germline CDR1 SGHRS, CDR2 YFSETQ. This CDR3 has 16 residues. V lost 2 bases and J lost 3, with 15 bases in between. The DNA for the CDR3 is TGCGCCAGCAGCTTTCTCGTAACAGAGATCTACAATGAGCAGTTCTTC. Protein product: CASSFLVTEIYNEQFF.

The rearrangement links TRBV7-2 to TRBJ2-7, with D perhaps TRBD2 (7 bases). The CDR3 loop spans 16 amino acids. Trimming took 4 bases from V and 0 from J, leaving 16 bases between them. Germline CDR1 is SGHTA and CDR2 is FQGNSA. The chain's CDR3 is CASSSQPGGGSYEQYF. The DNA of the CDR3 is TGTGCCAGCAGCTCGCAGCCGGGGGGCGGCTCCTACGAGCAGTACTTC.

In nucleotides, the CDR3 is TGTGCCATCAGTGATGGAGGGAGAGAAAATTCACCCCTCCACTTT. The encoded protein is CAISDGGRENSPLHF. The chain recombines TRBV10-3 with TRBJ1-6; the D is unclear. Trimming shortened V by 3 bases and J by 7 bases, and 13 bases separated the two germline ends. The length of the CDR3 is 15 residues. Per the germline V gene, CDR1 is ENHRY and CDR2 is SYGVKD.

The chain uses TRBV19 and TRBJ2-5; TRBD2 aligns across 10 bases. The trim removed 9 bases at V and 5 bases at J, leaving 12 bases unmatched. Germline CDR1 reads LNHDA; CDR2 reads SQIVND (reference sequence). This CDR3 comprises 15 residues. The CDR3 sequence is CASRITSGTRETQYF. In DNA, the CDR3 is TGTGCCAGCCGAATCACTAGCGGGACACGGGAGACCCAGTACTTC.

V and J are TRBV7-2 and TRBJ2-3; a possible D gene is TRBD2 (6 bases). Trimming pared 5 bases from V and 0 bases from J, leaving 24 bases between. Germline-derived CDR1 and CDR2 are SGHTA and FQGNSA. The CDR3 extends over 19 amino acids. DNA of the CDR3: TGTGCCAGCAGCCCCTCGTTCCGGGGGTGGGGCCCTAGCACAGATACGCAGTATTTT. This encodes CASSPSFRGWGPSTDTQYF.

The genes are TRBV5-4 and TRBJ2-5, with 7 bases aligning to TRBD2. Trimming at V came to 0 bases and at J to 3 bases, leaving 8 bases not matched to a gene. The CDR3 consists of 16 residues. Germline V gene lookup returns CDR1 SGHNT and CDR2 YYREEE (reference sequence). CDR3 in amino acids: CASSLGRGGREETQYF. The CDR3 nucleotides read TGTGCCAGCAGCTTGGGCCGGGGAGGGAGGGAAGAGACCCAGTACTTC.

The CDR3, as DNA: TGTGCCAGCGGAGGGACAGATACGCAGTATTTT. Protein: CASGGTDTQYF. V gene TRBV18 combines with J gene TRBJ2-3, with D maybe TRBD2 (6 bases). V was clipped by 8 bases and J by 3 bases, with 6 bases between them. The CDR3 covers 11 residues. CDR1 is KGHSH and CDR2 is LQKENI in the germline V gene.

The gene calls are TRBV5-4 and TRBJ2-3; TRBD2 might be the D (7 bases). Germline CDR1 and CDR2: SGHNT and YYREEE (reference sequence). The CDR3 contains 14 residues. The germline V and J ends were trimmed by 5 bases and 3 bases, with 13 bases remaining between them. CDR3 in amino acids: CASSNKGGTDTQYF. The CDR3 coding sequence is TGTGCCAGCAGTAACAAGGGGGGGACAGATACGCAGTATTTT.

The rearrangement links TRBV12-3 or TRBV12-4 to TRBJ2-7; 8 bases align to TRBD1. The CDR3 contains 12 residues. The V and J ends lost 10 bases and 7 bases, in that order; junction bases with no gene match: 9. The CDR3 reads CATGTGVSEQYF. DNA of the CDR3: TGTGCCACTGGGACAGGAGTCTCGGAGCAGTACTTC.

This CDR3 reads CASSLPRGDGTEAFF. The DNA for the CDR3 is TGTGCCAGCAGTTTACCCAGGGGTGACGGCACTGAAGCTTTCTTT. This sequence joins TRBV28 and TRBJ1-1; tentative D call: TRBD1 (6 bases). Between the trimmed V and J ends, which lost 2 bases and 4 bases, there was a span of 14 bases. Germline assignment: CDR1 MDHEN and CDR2 SYDVKM. The CDR3 loop spans 15 amino acids.

V usage is TRBV6-5 and J usage is TRBJ1-2, with 10 bases matching TRBD1. CDR3 size: 14 residues. The V gene end was trimmed by 8 bases and the J gene end by 3 bases; junction bases not matched to a gene: 6. CDR1 is MNHEY and CDR2 is SVGAGI in the germline V gene. The CDR3 DNA reads TGTGCCAGCGGGGACAGGGGTTCGTACTATGGCTACACCTTC. Amino acid sequence: CASGDRGSYYGYTF.

Only a few counts were recorded for this clone. CDR3 in amino acids: CATQAGGTYEQYF. The CDR3 coding sequence is TGTGCCACCCAAGCGGGCGGAACCTACGAGCAGTACTTC. The chain combines TRBV24-1 with TRBJ2-7, with D possibly being TRBD2 (6 bases). The germline V gene encodes CDR1 KGHDR and CDR2 SFDVKD. V lost 9 bases, J lost 2 bases, and 13 bases lay in between. The CDR3 consists of 13 residues.

The chain joins TRBV2 to TRBJ2-2, with 7 bases fitting TRBD1. The CDR3 totals 15 residues. V shed 7 bases and J 6 bases; nucleotides not matched to a gene: 11. The germline V gene has CDR1 SNHLY and CDR2 FYNNEI. The CDR3 coding sequence is TGTGCCAGCATGGGACAGCGATTTGAGGCCGGGGAGCTGTTTTTT. Residues: CASMGQRFEAGELFF.

The chain couples TRBV7-2 to TRBJ1-4, with D possibly TRBD1 on 5 matching bases. The CDR3 contains 14 residues. Trimming took off 8 bases at V and 0 bases at J, with 10 bases between the two ends. Germline-derived CDR1 and CDR2 are SGHTA and FQGNSA. The CDR3 nucleotides read TGTGCCAGCGGACGGGGGGCAACTAATGAAAAACTGTTTTTT. Protein sequence: CASGRGATNEKLFF. Full variable domain (missing parts from reference TRBV7-2 and TRBJ1-4): GAGVSQSPSNKVTEKGKDVELRCDPISGHTALYWYRQSLGQGLEFLIYFQGNSAPDKSGLPSDRFSAERTGGSVSTLTIQRTQQEDSAVYLCASGRGATNEKLFFGSGTQLSVL.

The gene calls are TRBV27 and TRBJ1-1, with D tentatively TRBD1 (5 bases). This CDR3 is built from 15 residues. V was cut by 7 bases and J by 1 base, with 16 bases left in between. Germline loops: CDR1 MNHEY, CDR2 SMNVEV (reference sequence). CDR3 loop: CASILFSGGNTEAFF. CDR3 sequence (DNA): TGTGCCAGCATCCTTTTTTCGGGGGGGAACACTGAAGCTTTCTTT.

CDR3: CASSLSGTAHEKLFF. In nucleotides, the CDR3 is TGTGCCAGCAGCTTAAGCGGGACAGCCCATGAAAAACTGTTTTTT. The genes are TRBV7-3 and TRBJ1-4; 7 bases line up with TRBD1. After removal of 1 base from V and 6 bases from J, the junction contained 5 bases not matched to a gene. CDR1 and CDR2 from the germline V gene are SGHTA and FQGTGA. This CDR3 is built from 15 residues.

This sequence joins TRBV27 and TRBJ1-1; perhaps TRBD1 as D (5 bases). Germline CDR1 reads MNHEY; CDR2 reads SMNVEV (reference sequence). The germline V and J ends were trimmed by 5 bases and 9 bases, with 19 bases remaining between them. The CDR3 has 14 amino acids. CDR3 coding DNA: TGTGCCAGCAGTGAGACAGAGTACGCGTCAAAAGCTTTCTTT. Translated: CASSETEYASKAFF.

The rearrangement links TRBV19 to TRBJ1-2, with D possibly TRBD1 on 6 matching bases. Trimming took 3 bases from V and 4 from J, leaving 12 bases between them. Germline CDR1 and CDR2: LNHDA and SQIVND (reference sequence). The CDR3 covers 14 residues. This CDR3 reads CASSIGGILYGYTF. The DNA of the CDR3 is TGTGCCAGTAGTATTGGGGGCATCCTCTATGGCTACACCTTC.

This clone was recorded a few times. The chain uses TRBV6-5 and TRBJ2-7; perhaps TRBD2 as D (5 bases). The V end was cut by 3 bases, the J end by 7 bases, with 13 bases between. The CDR3 sequence is 13 residues long. In germline, CDR1 is MNHEY, CDR2 SVGAGI. The CDR3: CASSYSKSGEQYF. CDR3 DNA: TGTGCCAGCAGTTATTCCAAGTCGGGGGAGCAGTACTTC.

The chain has TRBV19 and TRBJ1-1; maybe TRBD1 (6 bases). The V gene's germline CDR1 is LNHDA and CDR2 SQIVND (reference sequence). V lost 5 bases to trimming and J lost 1 base, with 11 bases between them. The CDR3 is 14 residues long. CDR3 coding DNA: TGTGCCAGTAGTCTTAAACAGGGGAACACTGAAGCTTTCTTT. Amino acids: CASSLKQGNTEAFF.

The rearrangement uses TRBV9 and TRBJ1-3, with D perhaps TRBD1 (5 bases). Germline CDR1 reads SGDLS; CDR2 reads YYNGEE. The CDR3 length is 16 residues. V shed 0 bases and J shed 0 bases, with 10 bases lying between them. In DNA form, the CDR3 reads TGTGCCAGCAGCGTAGATAACAGGAACTCTGGAAACACCATATATTTT. Encoded protein: CASSVDNRNSGNTIYF.

The chain carries TRBV6-2 or TRBV6-3 and TRBJ2-1, with 11 bases fitting TRBD2. Losses at the gene ends were 4 bases for V and 9 bases for J; bases not matched to a gene: 8. Germline-derived CDR1 and CDR2 are MNHEY and SVGEGT. The CDR3 totals 15 residues. The CDR3: CASSLAGGPILEQFF. CDR3 DNA sequence: TGTGCCAGCAGTTTAGCGGGAGGGCCTATCCTTGAGCAGTTCTTC.

This chain connects TRBV30 to TRBJ2-2, with D tentatively TRBD2 (5 bases). Germline CDR1 and CDR2: GTSNPN and SVGIG (reference sequence). The CDR3 covers 14 residues. Trimming shortened V by 2 bases and J by 5 bases, and 12 bases separated the two germline ends. The CDR3 protein is CAWSRDYETGELFF. CDR3 DNA sequence: TGTGCCTGGAGTAGAGACTACGAAACCGGGGAGCTGTTTTTT.

The CDR3 is CASRLSGPSPLHF. The CDR3 coding sequence is TGTGCCAGCAGACTCTCCGGTCCTTCACCCCTCCACTTT. The chain carries TRBV12-3 or TRBV12-4 and TRBJ1-6; D is unresolved. The CDR3 has 13 residues. V was clipped by 6 bases and J by 9 bases, with 12 bases between them.